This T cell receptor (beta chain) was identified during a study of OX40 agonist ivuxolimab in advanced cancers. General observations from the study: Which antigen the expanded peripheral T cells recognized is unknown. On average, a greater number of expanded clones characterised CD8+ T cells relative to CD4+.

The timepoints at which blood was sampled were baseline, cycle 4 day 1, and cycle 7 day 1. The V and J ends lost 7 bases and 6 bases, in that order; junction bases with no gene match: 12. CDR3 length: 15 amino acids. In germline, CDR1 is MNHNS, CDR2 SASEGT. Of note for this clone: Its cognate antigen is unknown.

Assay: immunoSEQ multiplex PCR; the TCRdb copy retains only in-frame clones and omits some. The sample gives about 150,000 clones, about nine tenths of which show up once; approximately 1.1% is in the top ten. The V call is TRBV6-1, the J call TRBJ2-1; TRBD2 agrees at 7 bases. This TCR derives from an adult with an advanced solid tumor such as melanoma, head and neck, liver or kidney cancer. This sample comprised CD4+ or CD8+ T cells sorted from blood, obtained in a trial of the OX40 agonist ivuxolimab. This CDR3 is CASTWGGDNRNEQFF. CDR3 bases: TGTGCCAGCACTTGGGGGGGGGATAACCGCAATGAGCAGTTCTTC.